This T cell receptor (beta chain) was documented in a study of blood T cells in healthy people across ages. Study-level background: Per every two T cells, about one barcoded beta molecule was captured by template switching.

The CDR3 totals 13 residues. Germline CDR1 and CDR2: MDHEN and SYDVKM. Trimming took off 2 bases at V and 9 bases at J, with 14 bases between the two ends. A second 7 to 11 cycle PCR used barcoded and J-beta primers. TCRdb re-called the 5' RACE reads through MiXCR, storing one row per CDR3 protein. Here the sample spans roughly 800,000 distinct CDR3 sequences, about 25% being singletons. This clonotype appeared a single time. No antigen is known for it. Broader study findings: Naive CD4+ cells and diversity were both higher in long-lived donors than in aged donors.

A further study also used this sample, focusing on T cells of mothers and their children. This second report adds: Sequencing returned over 8 million TCR beta CDR3 reads per mother and several million per child. Regardless of relatedness, pairs show thymic selection shaping TCR recombination output in a similar manner.

V and J are TRBV28 and TRBJ2-7; no clear D. The material sequenced was blood. The clonotype was recovered from a boy younger than 18 in good health. The DNA of the CDR3 is TGTGCCAGCAGTTTAGACTCAACTACGAGGCAGTACTTC. This encodes CASSLDSTTRQYF.